The 28 T cell receptor beta chains listed next were all sequenced from one sample in a study of blood T cell repertoires in COVID-19. Assay: immunoSEQ multiplex PCR; the TCRdb copy retains only in-frame clones and omits some. Here the sample spans fewer than 700,000 clones, roughly nine tenths being singletons. The sequenced sample was peripheral blood. The receptor set was obtained from a woman aged 45-60 years with COVID-19, enrolled during active disease.

The chain couples TRBV30 to TRBJ1-6; 11 nucleotides agree with TRBD1. Germline trimming cut 8 bases from V and 5 bases from J; bases unmatched to any gene: 2. This CDR3 has 13 amino acids. Germline V lookup: CDR1 GTSNPN, CDR2 SVGIG (reference sequence). CDR3 region: CAGTGGNNSPLHF. The CDR3 nucleotides read TGTGCCGGGACAGGGGGAAATAATTCACCCCTCCACTTT. The whole variable domain, filled in from reference TRBV30 and TRBJ1-6, reads SQTIHQWPATLVQPVGSPLSLECTVEGTSNPNLYWYRQAAGRGLQLLFYSVGIGQISSEVPQNLSASRPQDRQFILSSKKLLLSDSGFYLCAGTGGNNSPLHFGNGTRLTVT.

V and J are TRBV10-3 and TRBJ1-3, with 7 bases lining up with TRBD1. V lost 6 bases, J lost 0 bases, and 5 bases stayed unmatched. This CDR3 has 15 residues. Germline-derived CDR1 and CDR2 are ENHRY and SYGVKD. The CDR3 region is CAIRQGTDSGNTIYF. DNA for the CDR3: TGTGCCATCAGACAAGGGACAGACTCTGGAAACACCATATATTTT.

The chain has TRBV28 and TRBJ1-2; a weak D match, TRBD1 (5 bases). CDR1 is MDHEN, CDR2 SYDVKM, per germline. The CDR3 length is 15 residues. V was cut by 6 bases and J by 4 bases, with 18 bases left in between. The CDR3 nucleotides read TGTGCCAGCAGCATCGCTACAGGTCTCATCTATGGCTACACCTTC. Translation gives CASSIATGLIYGYTF.

V and J are TRBV5-5 and TRBJ1-1; 7 positions match TRBD1. The CDR3 extends over 15 amino acids. Germline V CDR1 and CDR2: SGHKS, YYEKEE (reference sequence). The trim removed 4 bases at V and 0 bases at J, leaving 6 bases unmatched. In nucleotides, the CDR3 is TGTGCCAGCAGCGAGAGGACAGGTTTGAACACTGAAGCTTTCTTT. Protein sequence: CASSERTGLNTEAFF.

The chain links TRBV11-3 to TRBJ1-1; D is ambiguous. Germline V gives CDR1 SGHNT, CDR2 YENEEA. The CDR3 loop spans 16 amino acids. Trimming pared 1 base from V and 2 bases from J, leaving 14 bases between. Here the CDR3 DNA reads TGTGCCAGCAGCTTAGGGAGTAATGCGGGAAACACTGAAGCTTTCTTT. It codes for CASSLGSNAGNTEAFF.

CDR3: CASSFRGTSAIDEQFF. In DNA form, the CDR3 reads TGTGCCAGCAGCTTTCGAGGGACTAGCGCCATCGATGAGCAGTTCTTC. V is TRBV11-1 and J is TRBJ2-1; TRBD2 aligns across 10 bases. The V segment lost 3 bases and the J segment 8 bases; nucleotides outside the gene matches: 10. CDR3 length: 16 residues. Germline CDR1 and CDR2: SGHAT and FQDESV (reference sequence).

In DNA, the CDR3 is TGTGCCAGTAGTATGACAGTTTGGAACACCGGGGAGCTGTTTTTT. Amino acid sequence: CASSMTVWNTGELFF. The gene calls are TRBV19 and TRBJ2-2, with D perhaps matching TRBD1 (5 bases). V was shortened by 3 bases and J by 1 base, with 9 bases between the two germline ends. CDR1 and CDR2 from the germline V gene are LNHDA and SQIVND (reference sequence). The CDR3 is 15 residues long.

This clone was observed a handful of times. The J gene is TRBJ1-5, the V gene TRBV6-6; TRBD1 matches 11 bases. CDR3 length: 15 amino acids. Germline V lookup: CDR1 MNHNY, CDR2 SVGAGI (reference sequence). V gave up 6 bases and J gave up 6 bases; unmatched junction bases: 7. In DNA, the CDR3 is TGTGCCAGCAGGCCCGGACAGGGGGCTGGTCAGCCCCAGCATTTT. Translating it yields CASRPGQGAGQPQHF.

CDR3 coding DNA: TGTGCCAGTAGTGAGACAGGGAGCACTGAAGCTTTCTTT. Residues: CASSETGSTEAFF. The chain carries TRBV19 and TRBJ1-1, with 7 bases fitting TRBD1. With V trimmed by 5 bases and J by 4 bases, 4 bases remained unmatched. Germline V lookup: CDR1 LNHDA, CDR2 SQIVND (reference sequence). The length of the CDR3 is 13 residues.

This rearrangement joins TRBV7-9 to TRBJ2-7, with D possibly matching TRBD1 (6 bases). Looked up from germline, CDR1 is SEHNR and CDR2 is FQNEAQ (reference sequence). The CDR3 covers 14 residues. Trimming shortened V by 1 base and J by 3 bases, and 10 bases separated the two germline ends. Here the CDR3 reads CASSLDTGIYEQYF. The CDR3 DNA is TGTGCCAGCAGCTTAGATACAGGGATCTACGAGCAGTACTTC.

The chain combines TRBV19 with TRBJ2-7, with a weak D call TRBD1 (6 bases). Germline CDR1 reads LNHDA; CDR2 reads SQIVND (reference sequence). V lost 3 bases to trimming and J lost 6 bases, with 18 bases between them. CDR3 length: 15 residues. As DNA, the CDR3 is TGTGCCAGTAGTATCCATAAGGGGGTTTCGGGCGAGCAGTACTTC. Its protein is CASSIHKGVSGEQYF.

The chain links TRBV27 to TRBJ2-7; 7 bases map to TRBD1. The V segment lost 3 bases and the J segment 3 bases; nucleotides outside the gene matches: 11. The CDR3 is 16 residues long. Per germline, CDR1 MNHEY and CDR2 SMNVEV (reference sequence). The CDR3 DNA reads TGTGCCAGCAGTTTGCGTCCCGGGACAGCTGTCTACGAGCAGTACTTC. This gives the protein CASSLRPGTAVYEQYF.

The genes are TRBV6-1 and TRBJ1-2; TRBD1 aligns across 8 bases. The length of the CDR3 is 14 residues. In germline, CDR1 is MNHNS, CDR2 SASEGT. J lost 5 bases, V lost 3 bases, and 5 bases had no gene match. The CDR3 sequence is CASSEAGQVYGYTF. The DNA of the CDR3 is TGTGCCAGCAGTGAGGCGGGACAGGTTTATGGCTACACCTTC.

The chain has TRBV30 and TRBJ2-5, with 8 bases lining up with TRBD1. The CDR3 has 12 residues. With 7 bases clipped from V and 4 bases from J, the junction kept 5 bases outside the gene matches. The V gene's germline CDR1 is GTSNPN and CDR2 SVGIG (reference sequence). CDR3 region: CAFRTGRETQYF. Written as DNA, the CDR3 is TGTGCCTTCCGGACAGGGCGAGAGACCCAGTACTTC.

V gene TRBV7-6 combines with J gene TRBJ2-6; D might be TRBD1 (5 bases). Deletions cut 5 bases from V and 0 bases from J, with 14 bases between. This CDR3 region has 17 residues. Germline CDR1 SGHVS, CDR2 FNYEAQ. The CDR3 loop reads CASSLRTPSSGANVLTF. The DNA of the CDR3 is TGTGCCAGCAGCCTTCGGACACCCAGCTCTGGGGCCAACGTCCTGACTTTC.

The chain recombines TRBV11-1 with TRBJ1-2; D is possibly TRBD1 (5 bases). The CDR3 consists of 12 residues. V was pared by 2 bases and J by 8 bases, with 9 bases between. CDR1 and CDR2 (germline): SGHAT, FQDESV (reference sequence). This CDR3 is CASSLRGDGYTF. The CDR3 nucleotides read TGTGCCAGCAGCTTACGGGGGGACGGCTACACCTTC.

The chain is built from TRBV30 and TRBJ1-6, with D uncertain. Trimming left V 7 bases short and J 4 bases short, with 11 bases between. This CDR3 spans 13 amino acids. Germline assignment: CDR1 GTSNPN and CDR2 SVGIG (reference sequence). The CDR3 loop is CASETDYNSPLHF. CDR3 nucleotides: TGTGCCTCCGAAACTGATTATAATTCACCCCTCCACTTT.

The CDR3 loop is CASKQGGGTEAFF. CDR3 bases: TGCGCCAGCAAACAGGGTGGCGGCACTGAAGCTTTCTTT. The genes are TRBV5-1 and TRBJ1-1; the D gene is possibly TRBD1 (6 bases). Deletions cut 6 bases from V and 4 bases from J, with 13 bases between. Per germline, CDR1 SGHRS and CDR2 YFSETQ. The CDR3 sequence is 13 residues long.

The CDR3 bases are TGTGCCAGCTCACCGGGCCTAACAACGCTGGGCCGCAATCAGCCCCAGCATTTT. Residues: CASSPGLTTLGRNQPQHF. J is TRBJ1-5 and V is TRBV18; D not resolved. The germline V and J ends were trimmed by 3 bases and 2 bases, with 20 bases remaining between them. The CDR3 runs 18 residues. Germline loops: CDR1 KGHSH, CDR2 LQKENI. Supplemented by reference TRBV18 and TRBJ1-5, the full variable domain reads NAGVMQNPRHLVRRRGQEARLRCSPMKGHSHVYWYRQLPEEGLKFMVYLQKENIIDESGMPKERFSAEFPKEGPSILRIQQVVRGDSAAYFCASSPGLTTLGRNQPQHFGDGTRLSIL.

Here the CDR3 reads CASSPGQGSDTGELFF. CDR3 bases: TGCGCCAGCAGCCCCGGACAGGGGAGCGACACCGGGGAGCTGTTTTTT. The J gene is TRBJ2-2, the V gene TRBV5-1, with 9 bases aligning to TRBD1. This CDR3 comprises 16 residues. Trimming cost V 4 bases and J 3 bases; bases outside gene matches: 7. Germline V gene lookup returns CDR1 SGHRS and CDR2 YFSETQ.

CDR3 protein: CASSFDRSYEQYF. CDR3 in DNA: TGTGCCAGCAGTTTCGACAGGTCCTACGAGCAGTACTTC. The V gene is TRBV5-5, the J gene TRBJ2-7; weak D call: TRBD1 (6 bases). V was cut by 5 bases and J by 1 base, with 10 bases left in between. The CDR3 consists of 13 residues. CDR1 SGHKS and CDR2 YYEKEE come from the germline V gene (reference sequence).

The chain has TRBV6-6 and TRBJ2-5, with 7 positions matching TRBD2. This CDR3 spans 13 amino acids. J was trimmed by 2 bases and V by 8 bases; bases with no gene match: 5. Germline V CDR1 and CDR2: MNHNY, SVGAGI (reference sequence). CDR3 nucleotides: TGTGCCAGCTTGGGGCGGGGGCAAGAGACCCAGTACTTC. It yields the protein CASLGRGQETQYF.

This chain connects TRBV24-1 to TRBJ2-2; 10 positions match TRBD1. The V gene end was trimmed by 6 bases and the J gene end by 5 bases; junction bases not matched to a gene: 8. CDR1 KGHDR and CDR2 SFDVKD come from the germline V gene. CDR3 length: 16 residues. The CDR3 protein is CATSTPRTGGTGELFF. CDR3 DNA: TGTGCCACCAGTACCCCTAGGACAGGGGGAACCGGGGAGCTGTTTTTT.

The rearrangement joins TRBV3-1 (or the pseudogene TRBV3-2) to TRBJ1-4; 8 nucleotides line up with TRBD1. Losses at the gene ends were 4 bases for V and 8 bases for J; bases not matched to a gene: 15. Germline CDR1 and CDR2: LGHDT and YNNKEL (reference sequence). The CDR3 is made up of 17 amino acids. CDR3 protein: CASSPPGSGGFREKLFF. CDR3 sequence (DNA): TGTGCCAGCAGCCCCCCAGGATCAGGGGGCTTTAGGGAAAAACTGTTTTTT.

The gene calls are TRBV5-4 and TRBJ1-6; D call uncertain. V was cut by 3 bases and J by 10 bases, with 14 bases left in between. CDR3 length: 14 residues. CDR1 is SGHNT, CDR2 YYREEE, per germline (reference sequence). CDR3 in amino acids: CASSSDLGISPLHF. The CDR3 nucleotides read TGTGCCAGCAGCTCCGACCTAGGTATCTCACCCCTCCACTTT. The variable domain in full, with the rest retrieved from reference TRBV5-4 and TRBJ1-6, is ETGVTQSPTHLIKTRGQQVTLRCSSQSGHNTVSWYQQALGQGPQFIFQYYREEENGRGNFPPRFSGLQFPNYSSELNVNALELDDSALYLCASSSDLGISPLHFGNGTRLTVT.

The chain uses TRBV11-2 and TRBJ1-2, with D uncertain. V was clipped by 0 bases and J by 3 bases, with 8 bases between them. The CDR3 consists of 14 residues. Germline loops: CDR1 SGHAT, CDR2 FQNNGV. The CDR3 reads CASSLDLSDYGYTF. Here the CDR3 DNA reads TGTGCCAGCAGCTTAGATCTATCGGACTATGGCTACACCTTC.

The V and J genes are TRBV3-1 (or the pseudogene TRBV3-2) and TRBJ1-4; D not resolved. The CDR3 has 15 amino acids. With 4 bases removed from V and 8 bases from J, the gap between germline ends came to 17 bases. The germline gives CDR1 LGHDT, CDR2 YNNKEL (reference sequence). The CDR3 bases are TGTGCCAGCAGCCCCCAACTGGCGGTTGGAGAAAAACTGTTTTTT. Translated: CASSPQLAVGEKLFF.

This chain connects TRBV4-1 to TRBJ2-2, with 8 bases fitting TRBD2. V was clipped by 8 bases and J by 5 bases; unmatched bases: 7. Germline V lookup: CDR1 MGHRA, CDR2 YSYEKL. The CDR3 covers 14 residues. Here the CDR3 reads CASRGGSSTGELFF. DNA of the CDR3: TGCGCCAGCCGGGGGGGGAGCTCAACCGGGGAGCTGTTTTTT.